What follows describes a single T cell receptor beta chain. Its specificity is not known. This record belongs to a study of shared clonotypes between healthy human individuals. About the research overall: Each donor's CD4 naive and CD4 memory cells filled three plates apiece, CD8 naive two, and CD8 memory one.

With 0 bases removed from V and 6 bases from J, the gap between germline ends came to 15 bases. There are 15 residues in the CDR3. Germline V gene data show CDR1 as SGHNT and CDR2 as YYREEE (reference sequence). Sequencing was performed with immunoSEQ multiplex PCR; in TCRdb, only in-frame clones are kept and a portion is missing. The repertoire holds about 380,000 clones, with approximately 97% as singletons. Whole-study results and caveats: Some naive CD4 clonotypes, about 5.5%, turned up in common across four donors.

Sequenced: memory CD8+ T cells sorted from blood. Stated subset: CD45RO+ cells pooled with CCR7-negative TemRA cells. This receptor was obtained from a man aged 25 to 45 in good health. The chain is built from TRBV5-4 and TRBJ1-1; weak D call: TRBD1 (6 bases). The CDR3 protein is CASSLGQGKGAEAFF. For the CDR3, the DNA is TGTGCCAGCAGCTTGGGCCAGGGGAAGGGCGCTGAAGCTTTCTTT.